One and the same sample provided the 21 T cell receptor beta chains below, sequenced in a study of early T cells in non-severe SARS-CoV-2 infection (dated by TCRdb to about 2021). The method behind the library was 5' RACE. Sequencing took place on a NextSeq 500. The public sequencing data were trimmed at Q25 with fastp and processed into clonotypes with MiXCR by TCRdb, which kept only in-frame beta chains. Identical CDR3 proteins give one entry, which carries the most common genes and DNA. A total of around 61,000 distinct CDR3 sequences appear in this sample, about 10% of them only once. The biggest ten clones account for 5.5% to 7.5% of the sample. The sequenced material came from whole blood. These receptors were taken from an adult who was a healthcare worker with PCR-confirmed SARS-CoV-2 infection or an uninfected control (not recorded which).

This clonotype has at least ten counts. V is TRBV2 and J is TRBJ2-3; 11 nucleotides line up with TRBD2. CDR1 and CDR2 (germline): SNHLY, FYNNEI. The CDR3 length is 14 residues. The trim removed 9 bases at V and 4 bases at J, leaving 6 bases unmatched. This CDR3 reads CASILAGEADTQYF. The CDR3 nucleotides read TGTGCCAGTATACTAGCGGGAGAGGCAGATACGCAGTATTTT.

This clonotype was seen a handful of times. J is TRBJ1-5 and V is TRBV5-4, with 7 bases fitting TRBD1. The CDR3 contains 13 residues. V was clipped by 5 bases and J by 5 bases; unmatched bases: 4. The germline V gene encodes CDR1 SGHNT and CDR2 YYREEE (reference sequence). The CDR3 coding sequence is TGTGCCAGCAGTGGGGACAGTCATCAGCCCCAGCATTTT. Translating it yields CASSGDSHQPQHF.

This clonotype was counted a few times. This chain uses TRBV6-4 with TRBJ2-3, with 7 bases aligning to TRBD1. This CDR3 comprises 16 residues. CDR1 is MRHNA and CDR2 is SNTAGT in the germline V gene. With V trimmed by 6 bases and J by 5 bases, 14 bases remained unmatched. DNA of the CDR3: TGTGCCAGCAGCCTTATCCCCACAGGGGCTGGAGATACGCAGTATTTT. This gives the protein CASSLIPTGAGDTQYF.

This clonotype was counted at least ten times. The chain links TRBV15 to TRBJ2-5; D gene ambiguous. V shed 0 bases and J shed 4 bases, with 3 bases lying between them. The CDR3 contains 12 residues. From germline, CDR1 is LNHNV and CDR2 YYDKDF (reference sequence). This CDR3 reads CATSRDVETQYF. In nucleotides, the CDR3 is TGTGCCACCAGCAGAGATGTAGAGACCCAGTACTTC.

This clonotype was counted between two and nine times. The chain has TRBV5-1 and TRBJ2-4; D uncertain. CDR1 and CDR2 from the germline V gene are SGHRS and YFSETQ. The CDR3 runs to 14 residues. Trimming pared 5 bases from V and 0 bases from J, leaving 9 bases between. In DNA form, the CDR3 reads TGCGCCAGCAGGGAGAGTCCAGCCAAAAACATTCAGTACTTC. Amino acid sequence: CASRESPAKNIQYF.

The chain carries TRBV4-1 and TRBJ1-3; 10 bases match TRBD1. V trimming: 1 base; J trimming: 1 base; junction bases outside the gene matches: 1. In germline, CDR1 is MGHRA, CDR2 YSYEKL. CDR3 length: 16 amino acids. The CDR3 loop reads CASSQGTGGSGNTIYF. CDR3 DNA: TGCGCCAGCAGCCAAGGGACAGGGGGTTCTGGAAACACCATATATTTT.

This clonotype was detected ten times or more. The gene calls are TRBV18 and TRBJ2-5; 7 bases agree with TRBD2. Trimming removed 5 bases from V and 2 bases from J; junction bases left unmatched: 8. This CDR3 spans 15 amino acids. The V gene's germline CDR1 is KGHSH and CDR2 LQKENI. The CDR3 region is CASSAGTGGQETQYF. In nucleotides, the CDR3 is TGTGCCAGCTCAGCAGGTACCGGGGGGCAAGAGACCCAGTACTTC.

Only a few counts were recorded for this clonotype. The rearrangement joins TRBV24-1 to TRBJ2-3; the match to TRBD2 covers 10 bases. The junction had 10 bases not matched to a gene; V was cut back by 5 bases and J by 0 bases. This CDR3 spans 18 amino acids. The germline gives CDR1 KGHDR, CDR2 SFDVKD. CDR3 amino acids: CATSVAGGAEGSTDTQYF. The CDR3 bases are TGTGCCACCAGTGTAGCGGGAGGCGCAGAGGGCAGCACAGATACGCAGTATTTT.

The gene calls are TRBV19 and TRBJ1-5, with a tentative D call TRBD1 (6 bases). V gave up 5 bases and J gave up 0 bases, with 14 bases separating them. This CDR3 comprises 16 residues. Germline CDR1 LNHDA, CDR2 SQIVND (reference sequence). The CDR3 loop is CASSATGTTSNQPQHF. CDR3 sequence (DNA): TGTGCCAGTAGTGCAACCGGGACAACTAGCAATCAGCCCCAGCATTTT.

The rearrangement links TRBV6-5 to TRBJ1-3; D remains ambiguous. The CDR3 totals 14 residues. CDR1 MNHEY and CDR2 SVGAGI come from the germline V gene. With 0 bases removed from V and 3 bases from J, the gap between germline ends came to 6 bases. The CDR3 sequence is CASSYSGNGNTIYF. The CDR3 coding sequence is TGTGCCAGCAGTTACTCAGGGAATGGAAACACCATATATTTT.

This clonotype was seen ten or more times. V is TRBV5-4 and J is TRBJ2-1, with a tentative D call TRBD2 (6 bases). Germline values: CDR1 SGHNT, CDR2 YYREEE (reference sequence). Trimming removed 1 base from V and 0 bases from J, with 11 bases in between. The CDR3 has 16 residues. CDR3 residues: CASSLNRESSYNEQFF. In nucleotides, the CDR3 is TGTGCCAGCAGCTTGAACCGGGAGAGCTCCTACAATGAGCAGTTCTTC.

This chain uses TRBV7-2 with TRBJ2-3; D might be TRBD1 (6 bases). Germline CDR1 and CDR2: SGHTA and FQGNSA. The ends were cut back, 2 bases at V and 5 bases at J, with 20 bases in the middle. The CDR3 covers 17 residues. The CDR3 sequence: CASSLHMMGKGGDTQYF. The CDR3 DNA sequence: TGTGCCAGCAGCTTACACATGATGGGAAAAGGGGGAGATACGCAGTATTTT.

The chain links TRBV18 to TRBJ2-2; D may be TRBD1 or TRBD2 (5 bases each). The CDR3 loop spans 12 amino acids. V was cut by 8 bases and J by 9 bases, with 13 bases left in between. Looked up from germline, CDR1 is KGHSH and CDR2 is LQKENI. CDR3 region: CASGLGPWELFF. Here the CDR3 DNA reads TGTGCCAGCGGACTGGGGCCCTGGGAGCTGTTTTTT.

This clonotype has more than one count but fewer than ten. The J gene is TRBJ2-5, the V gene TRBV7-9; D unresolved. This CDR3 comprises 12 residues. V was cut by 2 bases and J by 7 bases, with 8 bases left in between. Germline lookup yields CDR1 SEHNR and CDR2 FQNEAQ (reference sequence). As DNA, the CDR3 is TGTGCCAGCAGCTTAACATCGGGGACCCAGTACTTC. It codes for CASSLTSGTQYF. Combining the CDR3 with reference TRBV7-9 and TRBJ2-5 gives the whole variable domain DTGVSQNPRHKITKRGQNVTFRCDPISEHNRLYWYRQTLGQGPEFLTYFQNEAQLEKSRLLSDRFSAERPKGSFSTLEIQRTEQGDSAMYLCASSLTSGTQYFGPGTRLLVL.

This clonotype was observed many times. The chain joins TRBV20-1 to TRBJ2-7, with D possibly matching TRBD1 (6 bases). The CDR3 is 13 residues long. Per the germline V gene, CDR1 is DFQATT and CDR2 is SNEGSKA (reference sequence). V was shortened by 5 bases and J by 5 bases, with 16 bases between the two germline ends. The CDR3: CSAQRQGIDEQYF. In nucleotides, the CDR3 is TGCAGTGCTCAAAGGCAGGGGATCGACGAGCAGTACTTC.

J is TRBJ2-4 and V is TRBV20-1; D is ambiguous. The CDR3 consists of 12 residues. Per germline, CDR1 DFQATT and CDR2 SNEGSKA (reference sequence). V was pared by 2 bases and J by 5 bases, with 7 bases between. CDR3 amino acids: CSARISQNIQYF. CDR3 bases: TGCAGTGCTAGAATTTCCCAAAACATTCAGTACTTC.

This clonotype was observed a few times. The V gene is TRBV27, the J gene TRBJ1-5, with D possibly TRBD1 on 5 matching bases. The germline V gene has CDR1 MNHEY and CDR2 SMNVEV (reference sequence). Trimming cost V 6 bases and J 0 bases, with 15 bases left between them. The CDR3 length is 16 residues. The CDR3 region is CASSRDGGGSNQPQHF. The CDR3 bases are TGTGCCAGCAGCCGGGACGGCGGGGGTAGCAATCAGCCCCAGCATTTT.

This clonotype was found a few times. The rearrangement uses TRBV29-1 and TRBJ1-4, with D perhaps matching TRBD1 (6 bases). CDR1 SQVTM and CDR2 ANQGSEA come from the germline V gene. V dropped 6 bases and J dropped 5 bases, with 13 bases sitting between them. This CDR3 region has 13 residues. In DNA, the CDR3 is TGCAGCGTGGAGACAGGCTCCAATGAAAAACTGTTTTTT. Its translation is CSVETGSNEKLFF.

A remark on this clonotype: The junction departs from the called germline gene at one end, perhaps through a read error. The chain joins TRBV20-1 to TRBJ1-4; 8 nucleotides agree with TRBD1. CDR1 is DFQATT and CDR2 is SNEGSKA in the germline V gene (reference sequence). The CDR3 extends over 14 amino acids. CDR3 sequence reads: CSARDRATNGKLFF. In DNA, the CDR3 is TGCAGTGCTAGGGACAGGGCTACTAATGGAAAACTGTTTTTT.

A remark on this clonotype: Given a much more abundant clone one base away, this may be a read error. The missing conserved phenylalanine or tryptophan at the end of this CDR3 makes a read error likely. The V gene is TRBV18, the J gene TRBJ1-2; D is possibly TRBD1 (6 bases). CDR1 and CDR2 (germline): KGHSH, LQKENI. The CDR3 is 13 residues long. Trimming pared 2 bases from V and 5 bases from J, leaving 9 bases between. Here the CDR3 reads CASSPGGDYGYTI. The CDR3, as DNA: TGTGCCAGCTCACCAGGGGGCGATTATGGCTACACCATC.

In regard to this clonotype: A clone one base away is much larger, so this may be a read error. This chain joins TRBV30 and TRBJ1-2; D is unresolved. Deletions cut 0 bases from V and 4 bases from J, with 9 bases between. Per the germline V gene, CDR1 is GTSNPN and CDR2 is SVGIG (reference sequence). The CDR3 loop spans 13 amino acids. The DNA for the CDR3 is TGTGCCTGGAGTGTACCTTTGATCTATGGCTACACCTTC. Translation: CAWSVPLIYGYTF.